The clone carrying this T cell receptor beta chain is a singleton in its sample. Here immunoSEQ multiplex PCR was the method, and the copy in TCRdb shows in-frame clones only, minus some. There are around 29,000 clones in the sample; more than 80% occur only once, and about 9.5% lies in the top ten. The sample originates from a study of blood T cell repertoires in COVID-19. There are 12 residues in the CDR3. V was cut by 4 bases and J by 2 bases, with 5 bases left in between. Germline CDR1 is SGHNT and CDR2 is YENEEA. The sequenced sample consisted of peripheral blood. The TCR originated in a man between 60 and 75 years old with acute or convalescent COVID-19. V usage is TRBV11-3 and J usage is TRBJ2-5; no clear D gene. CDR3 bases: TGTGCCAGCAGCTCCCAACAAGAGACCCAGTACTTC. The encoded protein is CASSSQQETQYF.